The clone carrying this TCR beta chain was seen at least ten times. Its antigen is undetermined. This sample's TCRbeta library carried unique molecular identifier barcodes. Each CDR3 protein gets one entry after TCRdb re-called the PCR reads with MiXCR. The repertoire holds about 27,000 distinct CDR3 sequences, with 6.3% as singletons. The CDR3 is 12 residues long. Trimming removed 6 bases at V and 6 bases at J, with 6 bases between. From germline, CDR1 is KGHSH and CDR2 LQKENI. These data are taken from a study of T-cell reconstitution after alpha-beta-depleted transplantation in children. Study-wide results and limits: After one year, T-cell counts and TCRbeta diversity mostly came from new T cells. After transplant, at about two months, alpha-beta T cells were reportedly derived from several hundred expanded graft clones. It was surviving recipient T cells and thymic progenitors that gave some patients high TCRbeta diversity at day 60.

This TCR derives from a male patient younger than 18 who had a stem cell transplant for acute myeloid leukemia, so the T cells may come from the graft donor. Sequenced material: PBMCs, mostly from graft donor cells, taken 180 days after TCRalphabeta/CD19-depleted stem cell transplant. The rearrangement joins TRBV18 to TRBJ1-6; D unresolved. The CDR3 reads CASSAINSPLHF. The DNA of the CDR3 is TGTGCCAGCTCTGCCATTAATTCACCCCTCCACTTT.